The clone carrying this TCR beta chain has at least ten counts. Exclusion criteria comprised uncontrolled infection, other autoimmune disease, pregnancy or lactation. Amplified regions were TCR beta CDR3 sequences from RNA transcripts. HTBI primers were employed in a first-round RT-PCR of the TCR CDR3. TCRdb passed the multiplex PCR reads through MiXCR, listing each CDR3 protein once. Among 200,000 to 250,000 distinct CDR3 sequences listed, 16% were seen once. The data were obtained in a study of T cells in Graves' hyperthyroidism and ophthalmopathy. V was clipped by 6 bases and J by 4 bases, with 9 bases between them. CDR3 size: 12 residues. Germline loops: CDR1 MNHEY, CDR2 SMNVEV (reference sequence).

The genes are TRBV27 and TRBJ1-2, with D perhaps TRBD1 (6 bases). What was sequenced was blood. The receptor comes from a woman aged 18-29 years with Graves' ophthalmopathy. The CDR3, as DNA: TGTGCCAGCAGAGGACAGTCCTATGGCTACACCTTC. It specifies CASRGQSYGYTF.